A single TCR beta chain is shown here with its context. The antigen remains unidentified. This sample is drawn from a study of cytomegalovirus exposure and HLA in healthy donors. 60 Vbeta and 13 Jbeta primers were used in PCR. TCRdb's table, derived via immunoSEQ multiplex PCR, lists solely in-frame clones and lacks some. The sample contains under 250,000 clones, more than 65% of which appear only once. Findings and limits, study-wide: Association with HLA alleles at 0.05 false discovery rate was found for 16,951 TCR beta sequences in a later analysis.

J was trimmed by 4 bases and V by 11 bases; bases with no gene match: 9. The CDR3 spans 15 residues. Looked up from germline, CDR1 is SNHLY and CDR2 is FYNNEI. The sample consisted of PBMCs. This TCR was recovered from a man between 18 and 35 years old in good health and CMV-seronegative. This rearrangement joins TRBV2 to TRBJ2-1, with 12 bases identical to TRBD2. This chain's CDR3 is CAVQGLAGGYNEQFF. In DNA form, the CDR3 reads TGTGCCGTCCAGGGGCTAGCGGGAGGGTACAATGAGCAGTTCTTC.